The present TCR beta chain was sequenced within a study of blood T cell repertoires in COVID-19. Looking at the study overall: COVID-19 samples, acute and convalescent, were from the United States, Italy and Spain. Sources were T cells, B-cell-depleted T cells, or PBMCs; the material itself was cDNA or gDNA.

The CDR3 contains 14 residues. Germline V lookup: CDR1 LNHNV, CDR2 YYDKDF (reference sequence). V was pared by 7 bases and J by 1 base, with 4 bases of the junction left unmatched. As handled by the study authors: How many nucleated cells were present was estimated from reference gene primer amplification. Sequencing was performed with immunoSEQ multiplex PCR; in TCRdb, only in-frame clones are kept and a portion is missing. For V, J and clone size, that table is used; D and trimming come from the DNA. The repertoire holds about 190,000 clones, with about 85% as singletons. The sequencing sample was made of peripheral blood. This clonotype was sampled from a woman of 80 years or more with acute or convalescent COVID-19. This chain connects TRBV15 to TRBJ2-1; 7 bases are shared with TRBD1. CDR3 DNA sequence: TGTGCCACCACCATCAGGGGGTCCTACAATGAGCAGTTCTTC. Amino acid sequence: CATTIRGSYNEQFF.